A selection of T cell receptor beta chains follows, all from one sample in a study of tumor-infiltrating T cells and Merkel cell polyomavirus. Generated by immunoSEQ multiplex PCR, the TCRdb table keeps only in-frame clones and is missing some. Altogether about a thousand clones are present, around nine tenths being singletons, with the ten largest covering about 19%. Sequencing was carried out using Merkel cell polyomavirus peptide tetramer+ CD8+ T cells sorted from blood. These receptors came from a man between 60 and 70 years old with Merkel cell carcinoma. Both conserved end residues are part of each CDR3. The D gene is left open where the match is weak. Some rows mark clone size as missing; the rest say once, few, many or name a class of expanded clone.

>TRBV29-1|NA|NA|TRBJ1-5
TGCAGCGTTGTCCCGGTCGGGCAGCCCCAGCATTTT
CSVVPVGQPQHF
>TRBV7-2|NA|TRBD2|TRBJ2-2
TGTGCCAACTTCGGGGGGGCGGGGCGGACCGGGGAGCTGTTTTTT
CANFGGAGRTGELFF
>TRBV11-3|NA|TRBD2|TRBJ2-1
TGTGCCAGCAGCTTACTGGTGGCGGGGGGGTTCGGCTCCTACAATGAGCAGTTCTTC
CASSLLVAGGFGSYNEQFF
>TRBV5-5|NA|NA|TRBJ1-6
TGTGCCAGCACGGATCAGGAAGGCTCACCCCTCCACTTT
CASTDQEGSPLHF
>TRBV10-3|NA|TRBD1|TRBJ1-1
TGTGTCATCGGGGGACAGGGAAGGGGGGACACTGAAGCTTTCTTT
CVIGGQGRGDTEAFF
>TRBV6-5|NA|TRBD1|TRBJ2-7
TGTGCCAGCAGTGGGACAGGGGGCAACGAGCAGTACTTC
CASSGTGGNEQYF
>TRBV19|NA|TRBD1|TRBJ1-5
TGTGCCAGCGGGGGACAGGGGTATCAGCCCCAGCATTTT
CASGGQGYQPQHF
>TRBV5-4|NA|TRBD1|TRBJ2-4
TGTGCCAGCAGCCTAAAGACAGGGGGCCCCGCCAAAAACATTCAGTACTTC
CASSLKTGGPAKNIQYF
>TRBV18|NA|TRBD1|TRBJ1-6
TGTGCCAGCTCACCTGGGGTGACAGGGAGCTCACCCCTCCACTTT
CASSPGVTGSSPLHF
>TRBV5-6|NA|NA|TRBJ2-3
TGTGCCAGCAGCTTGGGACAGCCGGCAGATACGCAGTATTTT
CASSLGQPADTQYF
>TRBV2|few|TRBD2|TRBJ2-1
TGTGCCAGCAGGGTTTTAGCGGGGGGGCTCAATGAGCAGTTCTTC
CASRVLAGGLNEQFF
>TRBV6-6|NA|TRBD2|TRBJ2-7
TGTGCCAGCAAGCCTGGCGGGAGCTCCTACGAGCAGTACTTC
CASKPGGSSYEQYF
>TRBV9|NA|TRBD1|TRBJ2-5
TGTGCCAGCAGCTCAGGAACAGGGGGAGGAGAGACCCAGTACTTC
CASSSGTGGGETQYF
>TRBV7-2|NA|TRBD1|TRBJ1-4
TGTGCCAGCAGCTTAGTGTCCACAGGGGCAACTAATGAAAAACTGTTTTTT
CASSLVSTGATNEKLFF
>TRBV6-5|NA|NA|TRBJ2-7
TGTGCCAGCAGTTTTAACGTAGACTACGAGCAGTACTTC
CASSFNVDYEQYF
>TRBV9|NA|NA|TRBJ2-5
TGTGCCAGCAGCGTAGAGGCGGACAAAAGCGGCGGGGCTCGGGAGACCCAGTACTTC
CASSVEADKSGGARETQYF
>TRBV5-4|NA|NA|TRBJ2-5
TGTGCCAGCAGCTTGGGTCAGGGGCGGGAGACCCAGTACTTC
CASSLGQGRETQYF
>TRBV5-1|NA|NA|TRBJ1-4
TGCGCCAGCAGCTTCGGGGGTGGAGATGAAAAACTGTTTTTT
CASSFGGGDEKLFF
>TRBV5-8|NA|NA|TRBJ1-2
TGTGCCAGCAGCTTGACAGTCGATTACTATGGCTACACCTTC
CASSLTVDYYGYTF
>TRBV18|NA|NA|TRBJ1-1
TGTGCCAGCTCACCGGTCGACAGCCAGAACACTGAAGCTTTCTTT
CASSPVDSQNTEAFF
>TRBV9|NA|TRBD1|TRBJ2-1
TGTGCCAGCAGGGGGGGGACAGGGGGTTTCGGCTCCTACAATGAGCAGTTCTTC
CASRGGTGGFGSYNEQFF
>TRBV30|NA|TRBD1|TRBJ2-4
TGTGCCTGGACTGCCAAGGGGGCGGTCAAAAACATTCAGTACTTC
CAWTAKGAVKNIQYF
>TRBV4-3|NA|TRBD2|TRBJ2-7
TGCGCCAGCAGCCAACATCTTAAGGGCGGGGGGGCCAGTTCCTACGAGCAGTACTTC
CASSQHLKGGGASSYEQYF
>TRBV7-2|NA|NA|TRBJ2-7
TGTGCCAGCAGCCCACCCAGCTCCTACGAGCAGTACTTC
CASSPPSSYEQYF
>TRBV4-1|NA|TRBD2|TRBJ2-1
TGCGCCAGCAGCCAAGCGGGAGGGCCGGGGAATGAGCAGTTCTTC
CASSQAGGPGNEQFF
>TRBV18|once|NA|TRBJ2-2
TGTGCCAGCTCACCCCAGGGAACCGGGGAGCTGTTTTTT
CASSPQGTGELFF
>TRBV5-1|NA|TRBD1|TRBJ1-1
TGCGCCAGCAGCTTGGTGGCAGGGGGTTTGGTTGAAGCTTTCTTT
CASSLVAGGLVEAFF
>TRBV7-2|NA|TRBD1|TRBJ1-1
TGTGCCAGCAGCTTAAACAACCTCAGGGGGCAAACTGAAGCTTTCTTT
CASSLNNLRGQTEAFF
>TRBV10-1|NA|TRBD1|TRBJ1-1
TGCGCCAGCAGTTCGGAGACAGGGCGCACTGAAGCTTTCTTT
CASSSETGRTEAFF
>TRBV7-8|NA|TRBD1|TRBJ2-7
TGTGCCAGCAGCTTAGGTCGGGACAGACCATACGAGCAGTACTTC
CASSLGRDRPYEQYF
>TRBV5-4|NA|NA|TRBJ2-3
TGTGCCAGCAGCGCGCCCACGGGGGATACGCAGTATTTT
CASSAPTGDTQYF
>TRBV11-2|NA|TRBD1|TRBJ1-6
TGTGCCAGCAGCTTAGTGGGACAGGGTTCCTATAATTCACCCCTCCACTTT
CASSLVGQGSYNSPLHF
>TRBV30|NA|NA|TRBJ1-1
TGTGCCTGGAGTGTACTCAGGGACACTGAAGCTTTCTTT
CAWSVLRDTEAFF
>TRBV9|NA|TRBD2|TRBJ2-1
TGTGCCAGCAGCAGTAGCGGGAGTATTAATGAGCAGTTCTTC
CASSSSGSINEQFF
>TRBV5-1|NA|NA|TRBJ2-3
TGCGCCAGCAGCTCGGGACTGAACACAGATACGCAGTATTTT
CASSSGLNTDTQYF
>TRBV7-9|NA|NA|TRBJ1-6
TGTGCCAGCAGCAGGCGGTCTTATAATTCACCCCTCCACTTT
CASSRRSYNSPLHF
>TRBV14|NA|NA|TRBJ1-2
TGTGCCAGCAGCAGGAGGGCGCAATCTGGAAAGACCTATGGCTACACCTTC
CASSRRAQSGKTYGYTF
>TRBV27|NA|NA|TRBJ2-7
TGTGCCAGCAGTTTCCGCCCGGGACAACCACACTACGAGCAGTACTTC
CASSFRPGQPHYEQYF
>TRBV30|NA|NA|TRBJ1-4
TGTGCCTGGAGTGGGGCCCTGAATGTTCTGTTTTTT
CAWSGALNVLFF
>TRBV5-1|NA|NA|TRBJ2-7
TGCGCCAGCCAGGGGCCCCCCACATACTACGAGCAGTACTTC
CASQGPPTYYEQYF
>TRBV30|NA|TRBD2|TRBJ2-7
TGTGCCTGGCTAGCGGGGGGGATCGACGAGCAGTACTTC
CAWLAGGIDEQYF
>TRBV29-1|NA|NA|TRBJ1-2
TGCAGCGTTGAAGGGGGGACACTCTATGGCTACACCTTC
CSVEGGTLYGYTF
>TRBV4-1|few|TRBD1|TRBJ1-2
TGCGCCAGCAGCCAAGAATGGACAGGGGGCGGAGGCTACACCTTC
CASSQEWTGGGGYTF
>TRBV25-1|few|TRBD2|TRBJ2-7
TGTGCCAGCAGTGAATTTACTAGCGGGGCTACCTACGAGCAGTACTTC
CASSEFTSGATYEQYF
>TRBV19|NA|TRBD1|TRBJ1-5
TGTGCCAGTAGTCCTGGACAGGGGGGCAATCAGCCCCAGCATTTT
CASSPGQGGNQPQHF
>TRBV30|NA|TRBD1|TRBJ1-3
TGTGCCGAAGGGGACAGGCGCTCTGGAAACACCATATATTTT
CAEGDRRSGNTIYF
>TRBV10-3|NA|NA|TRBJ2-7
TGTGCCATCAGTGATTCGGGAAGGTACGAGCAGTACTTC
CAISDSGRYEQYF
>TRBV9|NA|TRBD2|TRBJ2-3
TGTGCCAGCAGCGTAGAGGTAGCGGGGGGGCTCACAGATACGCAGTATTTT
CASSVEVAGGLTDTQYF
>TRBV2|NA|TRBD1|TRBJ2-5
TGTGCCAGCAGTATACAGGGGTCTACTGAAGAGACCCAGTACTTC
CASSIQGSTEETQYF
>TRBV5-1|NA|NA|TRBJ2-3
TGCGCCAGCAGCTTGTCAGGCACAGATACGCAGTATTTT
CASSLSGTDTQYF